The rows below give T cell receptor beta chains drawn from one sample of a study of blood T cell repertoires in COVID-19. Sequencing used immunoSEQ multiplex PCR; TCRdb keeps in-frame clones, though not all of them. In the table there are around 91,000 clones, around 85% of which are singletons. The sequencing input was peripheral blood. The receptor set was obtained from a human donor in a cohort sampled during active COVID-19. Each CDR3 is given with its conserved first and last residue. A D gene is named only where the DNA matches it firmly. Clone size appears in some rows only: once, few, many, or a class for an expanded clone.

D	size	J	length	V	DNA	CDR3
TRBD2	-	TRBJ2-2	14	TRBV9	TGTGCCAGCAGCTTAGCGGGAGGGGCCGGGGAGCTGTTTTTT	CASSLAGGAGELFF
TRBD1	-	TRBJ1-4	15	TRBV5-1	TGCGCCAGCAGATTCCTGACAGGGGTAAATGAAAAACTGTTTTTT	CASRFLTGVNEKLFF
TRBD1	-	TRBJ1-2	14	TRBV29-1	TGCAGCGTTGAAGGGGGGACAGGGGGAGCTGGCTACACCTTC	CSVEGGTGGAGYTF
-	once	TRBJ2-5	12	TRBV29-1	TGCAGCGTCGCGGACAGTCGGGAGACCCAGTACTTC	CSVADSRETQYF
TRBD1	-	TRBJ1-1	13	TRBV6-5	TGTGCCAGCAGTCGACAGGGGGTGGCTGAAGCTTTCTTT	CASSRQGVAEAFF
TRBD2	-	TRBJ2-7	18	TRBV7-8	TGTGCCAGCAGCTTCGCCGGGACTAGCGGGACCCGTTTCTACGAGCAGTACTTC	CASSFAGTSGTRFYEQYF
-	-	TRBJ2-5	15	TRBV3-1/TRBV3-2	TGTGCCAGCAGCCAAGCAGGGGCCTTAACGGAGACCCAGTACTTC	CASSQAGALTETQYF
TRBD2	-	TRBJ2-2	13	TRBV10-3	TGTGCCACCCGGGGACTAGCGGATGGGGAGCTGTTTTTT	CATRGLADGELFF
TRBD1	-	TRBJ1-2	15	TRBV18	TGTGCCAGCTCACCGGGTGGACAGGCCTTGGACGGCTACACCTTC	CASSPGGQALDGYTF
TRBD1	-	TRBJ2-2	15	TRBV9	TGTGCCAGCAGCGCCCGGACAGGGAGGACCGGGGAGCTGTTTTTT	CASSARTGRTGELFF
TRBD1	once	TRBJ2-1	16	TRBV28	TGTGCCAGCGAGCGTGGGGACAGTCAACCTTACAATGAGCAGTTCTTC	CASERGDSQPYNEQFF
TRBD2	few	TRBJ2-6	16	TRBV7-8	TGTGCCAGCAGCCGAGCGGGAGGAGCTGGGGCCAACGTCCTGACTTTC	CASSRAGGAGANVLTF
-	few	TRBJ1-2	17	TRBV3-1/TRBV3-2	TGTGCCAGCAGCCAAGTGTTCATTGGACAGACCAACTATGGCTACACCTTC	CASSQVFIGQTNYGYTF
-	-	TRBJ1-4	19	TRBV6-2/TRBV6-3	TGTGCCAGCAGTTACCAGCGCGGCCGCAACCTAGCAACTAATGAAAAACTGTTTTTT	CASSYQRGRNLATNEKLFF
-	-	TRBJ2-2	14	TRBV11-3	TGTGCCAGCAGCTCCGCAGCGAACACCGGGGAGCTGTTTTTT	CASSSAANTGELFF
TRBD1	-	TRBJ1-2	14	TRBV7-8	TGTGCCAGCAGCGAAGACAGGGGGAACTATGGCTACACCTTC	CASSEDRGNYGYTF
-	-	TRBJ1-1	11	TRBV6-2/TRBV6-3	TGTGCCAGCAGTTATTACGGAGGGGCTTTCTTT	CASSYYGGAFF
TRBD1	-	TRBJ1-1	14	TRBV6-1	TGTGCCAGCAGTTTGGGACAGGGAATCACTGAAGCTTTCTTT	CASSLGQGITEAFF